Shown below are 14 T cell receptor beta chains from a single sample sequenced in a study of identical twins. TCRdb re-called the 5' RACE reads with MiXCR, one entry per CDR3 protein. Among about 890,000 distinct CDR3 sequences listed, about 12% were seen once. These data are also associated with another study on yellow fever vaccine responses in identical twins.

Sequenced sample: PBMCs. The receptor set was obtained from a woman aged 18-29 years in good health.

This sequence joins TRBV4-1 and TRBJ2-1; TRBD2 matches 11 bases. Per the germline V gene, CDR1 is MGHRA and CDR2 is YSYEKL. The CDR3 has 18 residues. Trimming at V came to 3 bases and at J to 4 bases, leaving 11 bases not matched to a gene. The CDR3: CASSHLAGGDSGYNEQFF. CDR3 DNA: TGCGCCAGCAGCCATTTAGCGGGAGGGGACTCAGGGTACAATGAGCAGTTCTTC.

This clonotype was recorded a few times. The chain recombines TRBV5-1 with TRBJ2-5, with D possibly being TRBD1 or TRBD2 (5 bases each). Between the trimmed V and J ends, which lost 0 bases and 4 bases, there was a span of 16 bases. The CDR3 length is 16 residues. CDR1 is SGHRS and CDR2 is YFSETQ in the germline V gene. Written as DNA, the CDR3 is TGCGCCAGCAGCTTGGCCGGGACCACGATCGGAGAGACCCAGTACTTC. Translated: CASSLAGTTIGETQYF.

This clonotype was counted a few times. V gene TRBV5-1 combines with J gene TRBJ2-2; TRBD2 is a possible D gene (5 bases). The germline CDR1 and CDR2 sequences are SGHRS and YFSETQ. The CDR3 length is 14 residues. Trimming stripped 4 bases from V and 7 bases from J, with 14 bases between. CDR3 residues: CASSPGWANGELFF. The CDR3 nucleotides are TGCGCCAGCAGCCCGGGGTGGGCGAACGGGGAGCTGTTTTTT.

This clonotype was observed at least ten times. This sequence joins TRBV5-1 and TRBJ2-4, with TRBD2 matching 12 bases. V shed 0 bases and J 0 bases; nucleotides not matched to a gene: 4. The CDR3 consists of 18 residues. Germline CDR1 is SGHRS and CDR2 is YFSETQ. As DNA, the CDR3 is TGCGCCAGCAGCTTGGGACTAGCGGGGGTTCGAGCCAAAAACATTCAGTACTTC. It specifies CASSLGLAGVRAKNIQYF.

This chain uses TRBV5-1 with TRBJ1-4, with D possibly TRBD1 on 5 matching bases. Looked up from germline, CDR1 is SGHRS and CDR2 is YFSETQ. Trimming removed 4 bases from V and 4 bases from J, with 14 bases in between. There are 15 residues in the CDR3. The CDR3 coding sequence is TGCGCCAGCAGCCCGGGGGAGGGCGGTAATGAAAAACTGTTTTTT. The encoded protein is CASSPGEGGNEKLFF.

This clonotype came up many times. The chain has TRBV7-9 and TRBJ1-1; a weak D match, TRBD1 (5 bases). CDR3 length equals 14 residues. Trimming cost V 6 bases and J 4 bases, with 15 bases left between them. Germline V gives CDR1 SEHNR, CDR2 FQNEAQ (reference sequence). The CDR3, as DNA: TGTGCCAGCAGGCAAATGGGGGATGGCACTGAAGCTTTCTTT. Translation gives CASRQMGDGTEAFF.

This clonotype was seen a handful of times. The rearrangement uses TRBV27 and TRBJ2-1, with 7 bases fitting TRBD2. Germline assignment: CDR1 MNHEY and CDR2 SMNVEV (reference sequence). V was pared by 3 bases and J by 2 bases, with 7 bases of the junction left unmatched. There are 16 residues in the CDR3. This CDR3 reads CASSLSVGTTYNEQFF. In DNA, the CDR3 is TGTGCCAGCAGTTTGTCAGTCGGGACTACCTACAATGAGCAGTTCTTC.

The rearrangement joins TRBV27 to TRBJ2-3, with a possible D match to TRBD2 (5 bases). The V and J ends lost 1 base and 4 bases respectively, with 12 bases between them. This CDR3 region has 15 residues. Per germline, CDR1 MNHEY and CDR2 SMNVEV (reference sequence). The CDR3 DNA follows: TGTGCCAGCAGTTTATGGGCTAGCAAGGCAGATACGCAGTATTTT. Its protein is CASSLWASKADTQYF.

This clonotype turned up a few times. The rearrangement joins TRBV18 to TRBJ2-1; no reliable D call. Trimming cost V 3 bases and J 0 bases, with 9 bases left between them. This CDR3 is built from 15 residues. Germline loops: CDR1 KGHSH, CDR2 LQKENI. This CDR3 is CASSPTDLSYNEQFF. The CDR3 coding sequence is TGTGCCAGCTCACCTACGGACCTCTCCTACAATGAGCAGTTCTTC.

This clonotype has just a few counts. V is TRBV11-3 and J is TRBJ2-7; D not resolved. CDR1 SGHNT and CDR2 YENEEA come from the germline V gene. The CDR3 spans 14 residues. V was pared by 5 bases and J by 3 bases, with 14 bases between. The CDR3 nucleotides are TGTGCCAGCAGCCCCACCTTGGCAGTCTACGAGCAGTACTTC. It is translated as CASSPTLAVYEQYF.

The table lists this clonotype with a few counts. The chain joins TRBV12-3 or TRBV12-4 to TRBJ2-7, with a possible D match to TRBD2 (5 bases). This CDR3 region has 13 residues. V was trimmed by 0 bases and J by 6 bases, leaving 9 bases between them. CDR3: CASSLALVSEQYF. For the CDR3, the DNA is TGTGCCAGCAGTTTAGCACTAGTCTCCGAGCAGTACTTC.

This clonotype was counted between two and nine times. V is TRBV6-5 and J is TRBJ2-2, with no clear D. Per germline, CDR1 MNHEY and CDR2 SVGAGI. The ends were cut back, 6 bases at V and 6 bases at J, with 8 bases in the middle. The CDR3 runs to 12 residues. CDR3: CASRGFSGELFF. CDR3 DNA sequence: TGTGCCAGCAGGGGGTTCTCCGGGGAGCTGTTTTTT.

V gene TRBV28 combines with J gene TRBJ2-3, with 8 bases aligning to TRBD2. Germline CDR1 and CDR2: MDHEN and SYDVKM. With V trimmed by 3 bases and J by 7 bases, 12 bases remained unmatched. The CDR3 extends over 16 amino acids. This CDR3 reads CASSLFAGGLSNTQYF. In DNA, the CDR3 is TGTGCCAGCAGTTTGTTCGCGGGGGGTTTGTCGAATACGCAGTATTTT. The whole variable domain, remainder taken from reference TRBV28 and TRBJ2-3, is DVKVTQSSRYLVKRTGEKVFLECVQDMDHENMFWYRQDPGLGLRLIYFSYDVKMKEKGDIPEGYSVSREKKERFSLILESASTNQTSMYLCASSLFAGGLSNTQYFGPGTRLTVL.

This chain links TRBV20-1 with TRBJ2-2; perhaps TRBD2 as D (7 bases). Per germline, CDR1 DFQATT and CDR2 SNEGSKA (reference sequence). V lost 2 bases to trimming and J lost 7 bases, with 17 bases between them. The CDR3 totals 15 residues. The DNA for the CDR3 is TGCAGTGCTAGACCCCCCCTAGGGGGGGGCGGGGAGCTGTTTTTT. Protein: CSARPPLGGGGELFF.